The text below deals with one TCR beta chain. This is likely an artifact of a read error, given a far larger clone one base away. This sample is drawn from a study of prognosis after radiotherapy for stage I lung cancer. On the study more broadly: Considered medically inoperable were all of the patients with non-small cell lung cancer. The study recorded distant metastases in a handful of patients (median about 7 months) after radiotherapy and no significant progression in approximately 15.

This CDR3 spans 15 amino acids. V was shortened by 8 bases and J by 7 bases, with 21 bases between the two germline ends. Per germline, CDR1 MRHNA and CDR2 SNTAGT. Genomic DNA yielded TCR beta CDR3, amplified by two-round multiplex PCR. Round one of PCR was performed, and it used primers specific to each TRBV and TRBJ gene. TCRdb reprocessed the multiplex PCR reads with MiXCR, giving one entry per CDR3 protein. This sample has around 60,000 distinct CDR3 sequences, with about 25% found just once. J is TRBJ1-5 and V is TRBV6-4; a possible D gene is TRBD1 (5 bases). The receptor comes from a donor over 45 with non-small cell lung cancer. Material: PBMCs, obtained before or after stereotactic body radiation therapy (not recorded which). This CDR3 reads CASDLLGASSQPQHF. The CDR3 DNA reads as TGTGCCAGCGACCTTCTTGGGGCGTCGAGCCAGCCCCAGCATTTT.